These T cell receptor beta chains were read from a single sample in a study of blood T cells in healthy people across ages. MiXCR, applied by TCRdb to the 5' RACE reads, yields one record per CDR3 protein. The table lists about 1.5 million distinct CDR3 sequences, approximately 42% of them singletons. The material sequenced was blood. These TCRs come from a woman between 18 and 29 years old in good health. The CDR3 runs from the conserved cysteine through the conserved F or W. A D gene is named only where the DNA matches it firmly. Clone size is stated in some rows and not others, as once, few, many or a class when expanded.

j_gene | v_gene | d_gene | abundance | CDR3aa | CDR3nt
TRBJ2-5 | TRBV7-3 | - | - | CASSRSVPETQYF | TGTGCCAGCAGCCGCAGTGTCCCCGAGACCCAGTACTTC
TRBJ2-3 | TRBV10-1 | TRBD1 | - | CASRGRGPDTQYF | TGCGCCAGCAGGGGCAGGGGGCCTGATACGCAGTATTTT
TRBJ1-1 | TRBV11-2 | TRBD1 | once | CASSLEPTGGSNTEAFF | TGTGCCAGCAGCTTAGAGCCGACAGGGGGGTCGAACACTGAAGCTTTCTTT
TRBJ2-1 | TRBV9 | TRBD2 | - | CASSVEGDVGLAGGGNEQFF | TGTGCCAGCAGCGTAGAGGGGGATGTGGGACTAGCGGGGGGCGGCAATGAGCAGTTCTTC
TRBJ2-7 | TRBV12-3/TRBV12-4 | TRBD1 | - | CASSSGGFRGLIYEQYF | TGTGCCAGCAGTTCCGGGGGATTCAGGGGGCTAATATACGAGCAGTACTTC
TRBJ2-1 | TRBV24-1 | TRBD1 | few | CATSDDRGNLGATGEQFF | TGTGCCACCAGTGACGACAGGGGCAACTTAGGGGCTACAGGTGAGCAGTTCTTC
TRBJ1-1 | TRBV6-5 | - | - | CASSSRPEQNTEAFF | TGTGCCAGCAGTTCCCGGCCTGAACAGAACACTGAAGCTTTCTTT
TRBJ2-7 | TRBV18 | - | - | CASSQSVGAASYEQYF | TGTGCCAGCTCACAAAGTGTAGGGGCCGCCTCCTACGAGCAGTACTTC
TRBJ2-3 | TRBV7-2 | - | - | CASSPQGNTQYF | TGTGCCAGCAGCCCCCAGGGTAATACGCAGTATTTT
TRBJ1-2 | TRBV5-1 | TRBD1 | few | CASSQRGGADYGYTF | TGCGCCAGCAGCCAAAGAGGGGGCGCGGACTATGGCTACACCTTC
TRBJ2-3 | TRBV12-3/TRBV12-4 | - | - | CAGSLGPEDTQYF | TGTGCCGGCAGTTTGGGTCCCGAAGATACGCAGTATTTT
TRBJ1-2 | TRBV7-2 | - | few | CASSLEATAINYGYTF | TGTGCCAGCAGCTTAGAGGCGACAGCGATCAACTATGGCTACACCTTC
TRBJ2-1 | TRBV20-1 | - | - | CSARDRPSEQFF | TGCAGTGCTAGAGATCGGCCCTCAGAGCAGTTCTTC
TRBJ2-5 | TRBV29-1 | - | many | CSVRDRAETQYF | TGCAGCGTCCGAGACAGAGCGGAGACCCAGTACTTC
TRBJ1-1 | TRBV20-1 | TRBD1 | few | CSASGTGKAFF | TGCAGTGCTAGCGGGACAGGGAAAGCTTTCTTT
TRBJ2-5 | TRBV14 | - | few | CASSPLGDETQYF | TGTGCCAGCAGCCCACTCGGGGACGAGACCCAGTACTTC
TRBJ1-2 | TRBV4-2 | TRBD1 | - | CASSQDRTGGWYGYTF | TGTGCCAGCAGCCAAGATCGGACAGGGGGCTGGTATGGCTACACCTTC
TRBJ2-1 | TRBV4-1 | TRBD2 | few | CASSQAGGGTSFRNEQFF | TGCGCCAGCAGCCAAGCGGGAGGGGGGACTAGCTTCCGCAATGAGCAGTTCTTC
TRBJ1-6 | TRBV12-3/TRBV12-4 | - | - | CASSFGQASSPLHF | TGTGCCAGCAGTTTCGGCCAGGCCAGTTCACCCCTCCACTTT
TRBJ1-2 | TRBV6-1 | - | - | CASSPRPYRLYGYTF | TGTGCCAGCAGTCCGCGACCGTACCGACTTTATGGCTACACCTTC
TRBJ2-2 | TRBV2 | TRBD2 | - | CASSEGEGLGTGELFF | TGTGCCAGCAGTGAAGGGGAGGGTTTGGGAACCGGGGAGCTGTTTTTT
TRBJ1-3 | TRBV7-2 | - | - | CASSLGGGERNTIYF | TGTGCCAGCAGCTTAGGTGGGGGGGAAAGAAACACCATATATTTT
TRBJ1-5 | TRBV19 | - | - | CASSILLLDQPQHF | TGTGCCAGTAGTATACTGTTACTAGATCAGCCCCAGCATTTT
TRBJ2-1 | TRBV5-1 | TRBD2 | - | CASSSRLAGQASPPYEQFF | TGCGCCAGCAGCTCCCGACTAGCGGGGCAGGCCAGCCCTCCCTACGAGCAGTTCTTC
TRBJ1-4 | TRBV15 | TRBD1 | - | CATSRDRDRSEKLFF | TGTGCCACCAGCAGAGATCGGGACAGAAGTGAAAAACTGTTTTTT
TRBJ2-7 | TRBV6-6 | TRBD1 | - | CASSYGTGVDEQYF | TGTGCCAGCAGTTACGGGACAGGGGTTGACGAGCAGTACTTC
TRBJ2-5 | TRBV25-1 | - | - | CASSKGGGEETQYF | TGTGCCAGCAGTAAGGGGGGGGGGGAAGAGACCCAGTACTTC
TRBJ1-1 | TRBV21-1 | - | - | CASLGATEAFF | TGTGCCAGTCTCGGGGCCACTGAAGCTTTCTTT
TRBJ2-5 | TRBV11-2 | TRBD2 | - | CASSITSGAHEQYF | TGTGCCAGCAGCATCACTAGCGGGGCTCATGAGCAGTACTTC
TRBJ2-5 | TRBV6-6 | - | - | CASSDLDIPLGETQYF | TGTGCCAGCAGTGACCTGGACATTCCCCTCGGGGAGACCCAGTACTTC
TRBJ2-6 | TRBV7-6 | - | - | CASSSPYRGKRSGANVLTF | TGTGCCAGCAGCTCCCCTTACCGGGGAAAAAGATCTGGGGCCAACGTCCTGACTTTC
TRBJ1-5 | TRBV29-1 | TRBD1 | many | CSVLGQPNQPQHF | TGCAGCGTGTTGGGACAGCCTAATCAGCCCCAGCATTTT